Below, one T cell receptor (beta chain) is given with its context. These data belong to a study of T cell changes during pregnancy in multiple sclerosis. Profiled with immunoSEQ multiplex PCR; TCRdb holds only in-frame clones, not every one. This table has about 80,000 clones, just over 90% appearing once. Sequenced here: peripheral blood, sampled before pregnancy. The TCR sequence derives from a female donor with multiple sclerosis, enrolled in a pregnancy study.

The CDR3 coding sequence is TGTGCCAGCGCCTGGAATGCGGGTGAAAAACTGTTTTTT. It yields the protein CASAWNAGEKLFF. The chain is built from TRBV6-4 and TRBJ1-4; D is ambiguous. Germline V gene sequence: CDR1 MRHNA, CDR2 SNTAGT. This CDR3 comprises 13 residues. Trimming pared 8 bases from V and 7 bases from J, leaving 14 bases between.